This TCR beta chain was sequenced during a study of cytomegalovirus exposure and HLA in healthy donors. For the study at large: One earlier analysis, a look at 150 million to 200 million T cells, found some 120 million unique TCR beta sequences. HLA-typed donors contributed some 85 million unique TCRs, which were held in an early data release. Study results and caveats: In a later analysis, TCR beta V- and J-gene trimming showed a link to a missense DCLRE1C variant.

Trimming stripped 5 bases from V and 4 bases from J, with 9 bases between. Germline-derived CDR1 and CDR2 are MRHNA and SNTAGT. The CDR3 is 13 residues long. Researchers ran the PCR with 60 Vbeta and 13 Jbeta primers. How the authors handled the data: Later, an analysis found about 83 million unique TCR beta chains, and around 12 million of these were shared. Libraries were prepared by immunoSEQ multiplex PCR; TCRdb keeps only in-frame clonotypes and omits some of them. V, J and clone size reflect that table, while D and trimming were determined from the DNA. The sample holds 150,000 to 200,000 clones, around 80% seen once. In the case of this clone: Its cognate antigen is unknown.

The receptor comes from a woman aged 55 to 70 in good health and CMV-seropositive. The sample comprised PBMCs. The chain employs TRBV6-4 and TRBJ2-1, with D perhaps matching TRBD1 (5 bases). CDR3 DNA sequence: TGTGCCAGCAGTCTGGGGCCGTACAATGAGCAGTTCTTC. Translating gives CASSLGPYNEQFF.